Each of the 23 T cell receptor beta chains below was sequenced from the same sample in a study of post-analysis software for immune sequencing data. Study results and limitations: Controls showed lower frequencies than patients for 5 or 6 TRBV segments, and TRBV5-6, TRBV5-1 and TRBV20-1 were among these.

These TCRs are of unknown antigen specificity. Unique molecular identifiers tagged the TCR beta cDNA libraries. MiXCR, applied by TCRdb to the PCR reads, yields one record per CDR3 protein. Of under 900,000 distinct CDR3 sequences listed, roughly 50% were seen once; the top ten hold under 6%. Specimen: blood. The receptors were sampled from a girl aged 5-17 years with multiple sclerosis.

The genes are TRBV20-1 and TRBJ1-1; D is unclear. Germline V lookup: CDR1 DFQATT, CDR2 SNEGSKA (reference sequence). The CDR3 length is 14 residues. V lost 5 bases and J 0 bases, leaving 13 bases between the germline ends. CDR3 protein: CSAPGDAMNTEAFF. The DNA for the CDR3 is TGCAGTGCTCCTGGGGATGCCATGAACACTGAAGCTTTCTTT.

In DNA, the CDR3 is TGCAGTGCTAGGTCCCCGGGACAAGAGACCCAGTACTTC. Translation: CSARSPGQETQYF. The rearrangement joins TRBV20-1 to TRBJ2-5; TRBD2 is a possible D gene (5 bases). Germline CDR1 DFQATT, CDR2 SNEGSKA (reference sequence). The V gene lost 3 bases and the J gene lost 2 bases, with 10 bases spanning the gap. CDR3 length: 13 residues.

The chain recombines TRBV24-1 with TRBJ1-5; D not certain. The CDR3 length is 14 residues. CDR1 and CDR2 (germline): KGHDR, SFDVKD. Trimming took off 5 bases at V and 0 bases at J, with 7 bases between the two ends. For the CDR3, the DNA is TGTGCCACCAGTGCGTCAGATAGCAATCAGCCCCAGCATTTT. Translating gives CATSASDSNQPQHF.

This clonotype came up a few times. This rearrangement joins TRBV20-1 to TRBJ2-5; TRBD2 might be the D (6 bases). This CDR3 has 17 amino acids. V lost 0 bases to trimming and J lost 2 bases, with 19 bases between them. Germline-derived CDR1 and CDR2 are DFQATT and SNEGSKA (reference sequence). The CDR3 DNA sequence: TGCAGTGCTAGAGAGGTGTTCGTCCGGGAGCTACAAGAGACCCAGTACTTC. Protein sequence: CSAREVFVRELQETQYF.

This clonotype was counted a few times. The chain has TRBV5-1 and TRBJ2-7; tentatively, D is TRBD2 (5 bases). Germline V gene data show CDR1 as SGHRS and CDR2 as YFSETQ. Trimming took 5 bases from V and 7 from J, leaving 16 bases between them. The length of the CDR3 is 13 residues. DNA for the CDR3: TGCGCCAGCAGGCTGGGTAGTCCGGGGGAGCAGTACTTC. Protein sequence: CASRLGSPGEQYF.

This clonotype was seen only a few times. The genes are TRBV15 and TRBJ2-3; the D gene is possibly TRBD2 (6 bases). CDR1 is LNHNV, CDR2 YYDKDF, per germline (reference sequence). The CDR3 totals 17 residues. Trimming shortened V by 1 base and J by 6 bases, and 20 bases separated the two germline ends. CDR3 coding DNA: TGTGCCACCAGCAGAGTAAATACGGGGACTTTCAGGGATACGCAGTATTTT. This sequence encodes CATSRVNTGTFRDTQYF.

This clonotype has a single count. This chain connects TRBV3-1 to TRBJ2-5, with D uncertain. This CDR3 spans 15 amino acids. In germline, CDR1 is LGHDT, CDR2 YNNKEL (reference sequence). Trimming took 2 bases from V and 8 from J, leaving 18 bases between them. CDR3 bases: TGTGCCAGCAGCCAACCCTCGGGCCGGGTCGGAACCCAGTACTTC. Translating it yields CASSQPSGRVGTQYF.

The CDR3 loop reads CSAKTAGANVLTF. The DNA for the CDR3 is TGCAGTGCTAAAACGGCCGGGGCCAACGTCCTGACTTTC. The chain couples TRBV20-1 to TRBJ2-6; D remains unclear. The V end was cut by 4 bases, the J end by 4 bases, with 8 bases between. The CDR3 runs 13 residues. The V gene's germline CDR1 is DFQATT and CDR2 SNEGSKA (reference sequence).

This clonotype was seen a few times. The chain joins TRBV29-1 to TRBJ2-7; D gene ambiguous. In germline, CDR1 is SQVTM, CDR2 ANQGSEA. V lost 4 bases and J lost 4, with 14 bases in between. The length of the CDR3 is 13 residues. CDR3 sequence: CSVVGLDRYEQYF. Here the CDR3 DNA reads TGCAGCGTTGTGGGGTTGGATCGTTACGAGCAGTACTTC.

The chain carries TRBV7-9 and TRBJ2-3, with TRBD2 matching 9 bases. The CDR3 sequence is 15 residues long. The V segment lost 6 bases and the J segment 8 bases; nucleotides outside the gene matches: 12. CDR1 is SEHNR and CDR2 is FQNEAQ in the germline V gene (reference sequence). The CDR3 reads CASSSRSGSWSTQYF. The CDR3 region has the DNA TGTGCCAGCAGTTCCCGTAGCGGGAGTTGGAGTACGCAGTATTTT.

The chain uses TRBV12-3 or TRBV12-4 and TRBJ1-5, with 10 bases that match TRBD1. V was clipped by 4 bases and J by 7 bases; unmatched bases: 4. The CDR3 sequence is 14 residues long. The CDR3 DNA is TGTGCCAGCAGTTGGGGACAGGGGAGCCAGCCCCAGCATTTT. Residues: CASSWGQGSQPQHF.

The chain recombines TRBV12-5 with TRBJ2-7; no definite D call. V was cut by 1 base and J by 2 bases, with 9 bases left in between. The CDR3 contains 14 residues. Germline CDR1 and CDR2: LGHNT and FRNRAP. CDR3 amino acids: CASGLGTLAYEQYF. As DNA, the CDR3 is TGTGCTAGTGGTTTGGGGACGCTAGCCTACGAGCAGTACTTC.

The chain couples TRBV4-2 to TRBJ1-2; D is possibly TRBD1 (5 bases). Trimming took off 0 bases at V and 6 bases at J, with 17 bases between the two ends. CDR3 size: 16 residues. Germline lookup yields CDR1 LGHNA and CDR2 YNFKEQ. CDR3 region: CASSQDWARAENGYTF. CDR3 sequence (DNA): TGTGCCAGCAGCCAAGATTGGGCCAGGGCCGAAAATGGCTACACCTTC.

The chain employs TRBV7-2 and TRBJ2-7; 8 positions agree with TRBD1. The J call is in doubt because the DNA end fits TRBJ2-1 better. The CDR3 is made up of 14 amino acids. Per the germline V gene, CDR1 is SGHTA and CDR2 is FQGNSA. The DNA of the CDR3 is TGTGCCAGCAGCTTACTAGACAGGGGATATGAGCAGTTCTTC. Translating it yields CASSLLDRGYEQFF.

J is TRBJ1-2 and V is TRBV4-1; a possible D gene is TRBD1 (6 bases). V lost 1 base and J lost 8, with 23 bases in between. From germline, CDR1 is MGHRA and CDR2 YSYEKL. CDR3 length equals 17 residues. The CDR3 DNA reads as TGCGCCAGCAGCCAAGTCTTGGACAGTTCACGTCCCGGAGGCTACACCTTC. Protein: CASSQVLDSSRPGGYTF.

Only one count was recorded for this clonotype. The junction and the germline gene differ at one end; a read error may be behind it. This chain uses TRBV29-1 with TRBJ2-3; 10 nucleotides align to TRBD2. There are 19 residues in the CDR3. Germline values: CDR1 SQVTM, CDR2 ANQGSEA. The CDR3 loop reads CSVEGPASGGPTFTDTQYF. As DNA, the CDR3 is TGCAGCGTTGAAGGCCCCGCTAGCGGGGGACCCACCTTCACAGATACACAGTATTTT.

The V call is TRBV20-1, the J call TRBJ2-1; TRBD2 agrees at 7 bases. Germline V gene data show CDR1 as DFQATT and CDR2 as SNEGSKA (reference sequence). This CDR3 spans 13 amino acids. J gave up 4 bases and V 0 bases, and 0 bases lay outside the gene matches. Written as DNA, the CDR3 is TGCAGTGCTAGAGAGCGGGAGTACAATGAGCAGTTCTTC. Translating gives CSAREREYNEQFF.

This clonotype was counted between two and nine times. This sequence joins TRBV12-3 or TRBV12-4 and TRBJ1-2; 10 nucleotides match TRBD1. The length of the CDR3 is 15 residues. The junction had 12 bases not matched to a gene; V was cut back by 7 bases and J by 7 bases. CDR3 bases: TGTGCCAGCACCCGCGACAGGGGGCTTATCGGTGGCTACACCTTC. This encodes CASTRDRGLIGGYTF.

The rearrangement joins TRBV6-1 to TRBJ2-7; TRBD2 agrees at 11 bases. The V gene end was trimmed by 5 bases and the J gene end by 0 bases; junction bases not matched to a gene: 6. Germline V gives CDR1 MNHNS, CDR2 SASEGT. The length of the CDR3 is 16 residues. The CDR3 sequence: CASSHTGTSGSYEQYF. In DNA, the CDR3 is TGTGCCAGCAGTCATACCGGGACTAGCGGCTCCTACGAGCAGTACTTC.

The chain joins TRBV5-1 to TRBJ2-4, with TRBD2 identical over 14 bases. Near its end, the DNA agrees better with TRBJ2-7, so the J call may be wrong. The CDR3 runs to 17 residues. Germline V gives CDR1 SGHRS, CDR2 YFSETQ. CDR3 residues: CASSSGLAGVGSYEQYF. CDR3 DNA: TGCGCCAGCAGCTCGGGACTAGCGGGAGTCGGGTCCTACGAGCAGTACTTC.

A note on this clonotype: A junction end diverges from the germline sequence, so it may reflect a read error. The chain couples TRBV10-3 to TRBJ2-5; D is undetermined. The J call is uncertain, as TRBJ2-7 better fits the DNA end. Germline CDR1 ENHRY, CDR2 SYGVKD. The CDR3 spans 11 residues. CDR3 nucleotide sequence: TGTGCCACCAGTGACCCGGACGAGCAGTACTTC. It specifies CATSDPDEQYF.

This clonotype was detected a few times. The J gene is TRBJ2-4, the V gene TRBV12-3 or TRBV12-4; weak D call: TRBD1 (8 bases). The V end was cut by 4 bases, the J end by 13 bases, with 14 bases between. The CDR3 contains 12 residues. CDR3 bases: TGTGCCAGCAGTTCACAGGGGGAGGGGCAGTACTTC. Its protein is CASSSQGEGQYF.

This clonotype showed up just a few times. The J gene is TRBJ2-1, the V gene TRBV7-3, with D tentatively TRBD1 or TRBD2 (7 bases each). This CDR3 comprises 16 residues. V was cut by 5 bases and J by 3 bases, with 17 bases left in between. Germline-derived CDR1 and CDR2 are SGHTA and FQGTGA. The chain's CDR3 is CASSPSGGGSYNEQFF. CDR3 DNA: TGTGCCAGCAGCCCCTCAGGGGGGGGCAGCTACAATGAGCAGTTCTTC.